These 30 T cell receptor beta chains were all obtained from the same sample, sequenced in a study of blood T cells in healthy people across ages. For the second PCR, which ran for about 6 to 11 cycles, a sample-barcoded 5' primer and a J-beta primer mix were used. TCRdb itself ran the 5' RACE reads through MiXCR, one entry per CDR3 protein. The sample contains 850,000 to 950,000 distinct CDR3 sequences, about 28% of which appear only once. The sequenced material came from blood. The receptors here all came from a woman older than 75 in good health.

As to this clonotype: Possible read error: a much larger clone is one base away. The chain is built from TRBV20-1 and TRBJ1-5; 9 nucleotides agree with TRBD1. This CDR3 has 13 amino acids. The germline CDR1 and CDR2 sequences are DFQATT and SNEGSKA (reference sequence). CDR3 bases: TGCAGTGCTAGTGGACAGGGGAATCGGCCCCAGCATTTT. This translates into CSASGQGNRPQHF.

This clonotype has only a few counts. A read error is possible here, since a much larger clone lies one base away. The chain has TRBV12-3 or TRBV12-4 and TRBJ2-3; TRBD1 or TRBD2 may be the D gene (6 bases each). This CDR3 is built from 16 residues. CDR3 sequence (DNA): TGTGCCATCCAACCCCCTACGGGGGCCAGCACAGATGCGCAGTATTTT. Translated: CAIQPPTGASTDAQYF.

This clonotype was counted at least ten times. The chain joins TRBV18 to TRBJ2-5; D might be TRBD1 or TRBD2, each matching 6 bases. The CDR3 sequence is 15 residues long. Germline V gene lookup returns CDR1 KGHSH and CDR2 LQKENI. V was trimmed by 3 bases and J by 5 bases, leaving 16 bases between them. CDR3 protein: CASSPRRGDTETQYF. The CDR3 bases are TGTGCCAGCTCACCGAGAAGGGGGGATACGGAGACCCAGTACTTC.

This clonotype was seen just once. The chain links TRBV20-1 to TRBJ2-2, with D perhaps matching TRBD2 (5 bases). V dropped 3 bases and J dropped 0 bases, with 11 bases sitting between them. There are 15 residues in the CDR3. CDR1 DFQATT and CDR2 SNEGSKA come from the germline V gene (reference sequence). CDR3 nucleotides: TGCAGTGCTAGTCGAGGGCCCCCGAACACCGGGGAGCTGTTTTTT. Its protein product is CSASRGPPNTGELFF.

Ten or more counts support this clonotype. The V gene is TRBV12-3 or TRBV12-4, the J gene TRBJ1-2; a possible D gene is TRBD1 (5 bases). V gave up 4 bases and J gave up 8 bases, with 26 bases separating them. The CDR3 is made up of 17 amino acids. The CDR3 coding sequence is TGTGCCAGCAGTTGGGGCGGACGGGACCGAATAAGGGAGGGCTACACCTTC. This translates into CASSWGGRDRIREGYTF.

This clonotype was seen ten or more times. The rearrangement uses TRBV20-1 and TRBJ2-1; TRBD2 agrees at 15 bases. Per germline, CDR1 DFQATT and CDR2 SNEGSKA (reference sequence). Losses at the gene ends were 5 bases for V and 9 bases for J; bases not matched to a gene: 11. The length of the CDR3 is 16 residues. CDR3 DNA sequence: TGCAGTGCTGGGGGACTAGCGGGGGGCCGAGGGTTTGAGCAGTTCTTC. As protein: CSAGGLAGGRGFEQFF.

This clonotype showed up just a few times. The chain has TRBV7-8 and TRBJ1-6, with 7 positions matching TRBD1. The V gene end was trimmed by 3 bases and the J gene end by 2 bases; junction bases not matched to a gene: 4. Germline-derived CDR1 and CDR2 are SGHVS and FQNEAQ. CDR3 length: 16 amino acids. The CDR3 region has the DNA TGTGCCAGCAGCTTGTGGACAGGCCCCTATAATTCACCCCTCCACTTT. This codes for CASSLWTGPYNSPLHF.

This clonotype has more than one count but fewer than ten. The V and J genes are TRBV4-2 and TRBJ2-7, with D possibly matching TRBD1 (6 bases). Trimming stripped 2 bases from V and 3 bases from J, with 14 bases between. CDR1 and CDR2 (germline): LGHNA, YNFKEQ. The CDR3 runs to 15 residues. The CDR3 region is CASSQPDRSNYEQYF. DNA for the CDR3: TGTGCCAGCAGCCAACCAGACAGGTCTAACTACGAGCAGTACTTC.

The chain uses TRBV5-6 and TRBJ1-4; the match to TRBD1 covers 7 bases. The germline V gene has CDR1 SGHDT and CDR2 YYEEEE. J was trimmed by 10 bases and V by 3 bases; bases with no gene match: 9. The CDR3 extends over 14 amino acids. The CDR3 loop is CASSYDREGRKLFF. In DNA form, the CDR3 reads TGTGCCAGCAGCTACGACAGGGAGGGAAGAAAACTGTTTTTT.

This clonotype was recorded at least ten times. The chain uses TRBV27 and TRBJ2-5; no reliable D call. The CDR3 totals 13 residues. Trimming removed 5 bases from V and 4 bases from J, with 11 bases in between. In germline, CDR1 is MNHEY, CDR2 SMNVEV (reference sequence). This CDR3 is CASSPRRAETQYF. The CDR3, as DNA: TGTGCCAGCAGTCCGCGAAGGGCAGAGACCCAGTACTTC.

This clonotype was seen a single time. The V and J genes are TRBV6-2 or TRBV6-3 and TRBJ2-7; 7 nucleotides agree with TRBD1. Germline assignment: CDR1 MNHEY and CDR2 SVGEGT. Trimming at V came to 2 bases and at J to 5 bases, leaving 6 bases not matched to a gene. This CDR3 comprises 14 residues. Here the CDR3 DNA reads TGTGCCAGCAGTTACGGTCAGGACAGGAACGAGCAGTACTTC. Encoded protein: CASSYGQDRNEQYF.

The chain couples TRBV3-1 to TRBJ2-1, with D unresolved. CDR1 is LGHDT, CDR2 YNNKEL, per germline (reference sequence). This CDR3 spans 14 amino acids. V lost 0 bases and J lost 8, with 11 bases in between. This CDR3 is CASSQDSEEYEQFF. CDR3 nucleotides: TGTGCCAGCAGCCAAGACTCCGAGGAGTATGAGCAGTTCTTC.

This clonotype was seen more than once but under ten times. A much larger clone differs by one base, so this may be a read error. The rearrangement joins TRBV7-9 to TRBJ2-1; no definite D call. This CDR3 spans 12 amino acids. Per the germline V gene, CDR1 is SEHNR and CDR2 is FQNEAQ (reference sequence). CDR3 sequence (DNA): TGTACCAGCAGCTTAGACTCGGATGAGCAGTTCTTC. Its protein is CTSSLDSDEQFF.

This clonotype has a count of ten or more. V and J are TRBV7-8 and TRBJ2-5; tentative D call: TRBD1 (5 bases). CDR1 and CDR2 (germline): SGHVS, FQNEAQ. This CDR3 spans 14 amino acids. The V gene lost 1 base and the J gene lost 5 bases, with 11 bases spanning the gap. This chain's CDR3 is CASSLGAGYETQYF. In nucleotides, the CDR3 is TGTGCCAGCAGCTTAGGGGCAGGGTATGAGACCCAGTACTTC.

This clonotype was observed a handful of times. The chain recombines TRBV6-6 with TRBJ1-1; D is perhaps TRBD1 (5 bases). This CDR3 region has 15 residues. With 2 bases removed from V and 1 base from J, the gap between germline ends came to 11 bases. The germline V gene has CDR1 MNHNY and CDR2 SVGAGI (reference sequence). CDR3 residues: CASSYRATGNTEAFF. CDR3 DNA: TGTGCCAGCAGTTACAGAGCAACAGGGAACACTGAAGCTTTCTTT.

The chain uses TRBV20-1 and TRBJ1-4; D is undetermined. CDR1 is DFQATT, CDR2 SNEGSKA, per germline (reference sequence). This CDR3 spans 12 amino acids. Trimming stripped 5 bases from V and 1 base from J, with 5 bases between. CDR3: CSASRTNEKLFF. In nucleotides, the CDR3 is TGCAGTGCTTCGAGAACTAATGAAAAACTGTTTTTT.

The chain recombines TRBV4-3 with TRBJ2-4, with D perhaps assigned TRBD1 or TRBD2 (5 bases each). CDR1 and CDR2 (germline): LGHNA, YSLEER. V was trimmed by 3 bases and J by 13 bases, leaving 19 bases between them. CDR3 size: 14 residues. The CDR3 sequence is CASSQQTDLGEQYF. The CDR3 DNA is TGCGCCAGCAGCCAGCAGACAGATTTGGGGGAGCAGTACTTC.

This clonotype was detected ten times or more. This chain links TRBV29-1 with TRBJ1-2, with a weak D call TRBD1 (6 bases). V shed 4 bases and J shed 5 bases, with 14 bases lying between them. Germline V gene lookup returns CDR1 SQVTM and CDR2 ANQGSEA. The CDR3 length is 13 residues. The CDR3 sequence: CSVVAGASYGYTF. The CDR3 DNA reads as TGCAGCGTTGTAGCGGGGGCCTCATATGGCTACACCTTC.

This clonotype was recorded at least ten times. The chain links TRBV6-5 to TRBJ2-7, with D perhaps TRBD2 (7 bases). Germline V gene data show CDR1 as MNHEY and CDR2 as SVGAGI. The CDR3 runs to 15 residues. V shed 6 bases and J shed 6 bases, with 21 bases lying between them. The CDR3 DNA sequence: TGTGCCAGCAGACCTCAAGGGGGGGGGCGGTCCGAGCAGTACTTC. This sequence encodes CASRPQGGGRSEQYF.

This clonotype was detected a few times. This CDR3 reads CASSPGTSLLSDTQYF. DNA of the CDR3: TGTGCCAGCAGCCCCGGGACGAGCTTGCTCTCCGATACGCAGTATTTT. The V call is TRBV5-5, the J call TRBJ2-3; perhaps D is TRBD1 or TRBD2 (5 bases each). CDR3 length equals 16 residues. Trimming left V 4 bases short and J 6 bases short, with 21 bases between. Germline V CDR1 and CDR2: SGHKS, YYEKEE (reference sequence).

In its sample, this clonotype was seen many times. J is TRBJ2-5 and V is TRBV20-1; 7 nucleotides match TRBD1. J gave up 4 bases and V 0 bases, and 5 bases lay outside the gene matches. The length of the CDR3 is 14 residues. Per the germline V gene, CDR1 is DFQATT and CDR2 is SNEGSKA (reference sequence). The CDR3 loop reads CSARDVAGGETQYF. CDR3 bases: TGCAGTGCTAGAGATGTCGCAGGGGGAGAGACCCAGTACTTC.

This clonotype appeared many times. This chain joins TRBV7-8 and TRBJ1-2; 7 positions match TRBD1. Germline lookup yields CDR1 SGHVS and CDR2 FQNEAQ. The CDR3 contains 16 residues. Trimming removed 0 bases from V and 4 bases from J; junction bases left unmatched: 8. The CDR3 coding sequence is TGTGCCAGCAGCTTAGCGCTAAACACAGGGGCCTATGGCTACACCTTC. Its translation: CASSLALNTGAYGYTF.

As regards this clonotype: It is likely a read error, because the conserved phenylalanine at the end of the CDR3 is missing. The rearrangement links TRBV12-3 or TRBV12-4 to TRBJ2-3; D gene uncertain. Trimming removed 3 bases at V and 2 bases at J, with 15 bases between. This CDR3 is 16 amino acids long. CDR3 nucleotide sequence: TGTGCCAGCAGTTTGAAAGGCTGGACCAACACAGATACGCAGTATTCC. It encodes CASSLKGWTNTDTQYS.

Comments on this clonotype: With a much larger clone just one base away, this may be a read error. CDR3 DNA sequence: TGCAGTGCTAATCCCCTAGCGGGGCCTTACAATGAGCAGTTCTTC. It specifies CSANPLAGPYNEQFF. This chain connects TRBV20-1 to TRBJ2-1; 9 bases line up with TRBD2. Trimming cost V 4 bases and J 4 bases; bases outside gene matches: 8. Germline V gene lookup returns CDR1 DFQATT and CDR2 SNEGSKA (reference sequence). The CDR3 is 15 amino acids.

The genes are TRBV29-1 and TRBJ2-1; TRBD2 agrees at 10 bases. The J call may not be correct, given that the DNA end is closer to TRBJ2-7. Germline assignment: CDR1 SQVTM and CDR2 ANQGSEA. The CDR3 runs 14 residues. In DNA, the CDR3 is TGCAGCGCGGCAAGGACTAGCGGCATTTACGAGCAGTACTTC. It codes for CSAARTSGIYEQYF.

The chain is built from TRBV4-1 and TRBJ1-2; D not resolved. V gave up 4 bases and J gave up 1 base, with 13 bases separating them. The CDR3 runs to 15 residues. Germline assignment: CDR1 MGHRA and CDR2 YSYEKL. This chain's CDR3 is CASSLSSVINYGYTF. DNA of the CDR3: TGCGCCAGCAGCCTCTCCTCGGTGATTAACTATGGCTACACCTTC.

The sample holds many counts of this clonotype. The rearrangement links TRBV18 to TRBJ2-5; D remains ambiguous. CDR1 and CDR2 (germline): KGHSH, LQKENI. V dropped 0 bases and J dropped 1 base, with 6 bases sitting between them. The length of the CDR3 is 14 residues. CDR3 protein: CASSPPMAQETQYF. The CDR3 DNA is TGTGCCAGCTCACCACCGATGGCCCAAGAGACCCAGTACTTC.

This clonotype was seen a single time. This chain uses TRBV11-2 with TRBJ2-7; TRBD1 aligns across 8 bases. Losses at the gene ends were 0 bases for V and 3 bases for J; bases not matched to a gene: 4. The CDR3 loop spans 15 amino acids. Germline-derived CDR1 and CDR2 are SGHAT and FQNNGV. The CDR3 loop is CASSLDKGQGYEQYF. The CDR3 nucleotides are TGTGCCAGCAGCTTAGATAAAGGACAGGGCTACGAGCAGTACTTC.

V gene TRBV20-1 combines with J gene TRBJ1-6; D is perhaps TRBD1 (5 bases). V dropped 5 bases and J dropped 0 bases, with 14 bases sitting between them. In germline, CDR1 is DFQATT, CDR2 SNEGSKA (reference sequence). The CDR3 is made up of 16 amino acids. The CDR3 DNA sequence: TGCAGTGCTGTAGGCGGGGCACGCTCCTATAATTCACCCCTCCACTTT. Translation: CSAVGGARSYNSPLHF.

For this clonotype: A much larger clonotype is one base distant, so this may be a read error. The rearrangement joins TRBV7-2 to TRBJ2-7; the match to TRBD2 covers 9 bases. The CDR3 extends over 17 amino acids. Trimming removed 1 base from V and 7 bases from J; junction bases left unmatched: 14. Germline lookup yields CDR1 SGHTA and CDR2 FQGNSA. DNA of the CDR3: TGTGCCAGCAGCTTAGACTCTAGCGGGAACTCCTACAATGAGCAGTACTTC. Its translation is CASSLDSSGNSYNEQYF. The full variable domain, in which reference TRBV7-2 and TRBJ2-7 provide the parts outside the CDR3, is GAGVSQSPSNKVTEKGKDVELRCDPISGHTALYWYRQSLGQGLEFLIYFQGNSAPDKSGLPSDRFSAERTGGSVSTLTIQRTQQEDSAVYLCASSLDSSGNSYNEQYFGPGTRLTVT.